This TCR beta chain was identified in a study of memory CD8 T cells in hepatitis C reinfection. Study-level points and caveats: Five or six donors were too few for definitive public clonotype conclusions.

Time point specified: pre-reinfection, 55 to 20 weeks before reinfection detection. No in vitro expansion preceded TCR sequencing of the sorted cells. The protocol was immunoSEQ multiplex PCR, while the TCRdb copy is restricted to in-frame clones and leaves out a portion. The data contain approximately 52,000 clones, roughly 91% of them singletons. V was cut by 1 base and J by 3 bases, with 12 bases left in between. The CDR3 is 15 amino acids. Germline CDR1 reads LNHDA; CDR2 reads SQIVND (reference sequence). Notes on this clone: The antigen remains undetermined.

This TCR was recovered from a man in his late teens or twenties with hepatitis C virus infection. The chain couples TRBV19 to TRBJ1-2, with D hard to call. Specimen: naive CD8+ T cells sorted from blood. As DNA, the CDR3 is TGTGCCAGTAGTATAGGGATGACAACCCACTATGGCTACACCTTC. Its protein product is CASSIGMTTHYGYTF.